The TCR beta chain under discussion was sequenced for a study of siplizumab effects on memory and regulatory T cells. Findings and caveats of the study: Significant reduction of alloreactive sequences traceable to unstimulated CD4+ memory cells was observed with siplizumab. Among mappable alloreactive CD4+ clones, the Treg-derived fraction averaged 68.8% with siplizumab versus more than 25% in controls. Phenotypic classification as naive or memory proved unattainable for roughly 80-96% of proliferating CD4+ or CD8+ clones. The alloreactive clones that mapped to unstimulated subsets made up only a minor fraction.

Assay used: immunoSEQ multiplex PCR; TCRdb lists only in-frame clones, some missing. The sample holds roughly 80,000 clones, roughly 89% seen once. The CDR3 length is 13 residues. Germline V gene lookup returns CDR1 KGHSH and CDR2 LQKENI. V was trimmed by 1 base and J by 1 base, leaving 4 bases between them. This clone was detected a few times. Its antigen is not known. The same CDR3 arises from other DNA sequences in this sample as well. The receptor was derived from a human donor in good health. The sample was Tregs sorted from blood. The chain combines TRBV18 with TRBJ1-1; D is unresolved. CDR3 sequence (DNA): TGTGCCAGCTCACCACAGGGGAACACTGAAGCTTTCTTT. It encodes CASSPQGNTEAFF. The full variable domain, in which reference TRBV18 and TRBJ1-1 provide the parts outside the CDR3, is NAGVMQNPRHLVRRRGQEARLRCSPMKGHSHVYWYRQLPEEGLKFMVYLQKENIIDESGMPKERFSAEFPKEGPSILRIQQVVRGDSAAYFCASSPQGNTEAFFGQGTRLTVV.